The present entry profiles one TCR beta chain with its context. This sample was taken from a study of post-analysis software for immune sequencing data. Unique molecular identifiers were carried by the TCR beta cDNA libraries. TCRdb re-called the PCR reads with MiXCR, one entry per CDR3 protein. The sample shows 400,000 to 500,000 distinct CDR3 sequences, 39% of them seen only once. Sequenced sample: blood. The clonotype originates from a girl aged 2 to 10 with multiple sclerosis.

CDR3 in amino acids: CASSPNTGTWETQYF. The CDR3 DNA sequence: TGTGCCAGCAGCCCCAACACCGGGACCTGGGAGACCCAGTACTTC. The chain joins TRBV9 to TRBJ2-5, with D perhaps given as TRBD1 or TRBD2 (5 bases each). Trimming cost V 4 bases and J 5 bases, with 18 bases left between them. Germline-derived CDR1 and CDR2 are SGDLS and YYNGEE. The length of the CDR3 is 15 residues.